Detailed here is one T cell receptor beta chain. CDR3 length equals 14 residues. The J segment lost 4 bases and the V segment lost 4 bases, leaving 3 bases of the junction unmatched. CDR1 and CDR2 from the germline V gene are SGHDT and YYEEEE. Profiled with immunoSEQ multiplex PCR; TCRdb holds only in-frame clones, not every one. The profile shows around 180,000 clones, approximately 91% of them singletons. This sample stems from a study of control samples from healthy donors and cancer patients. Sequencing input: blood. This chain joins TRBV5-6 and TRBJ2-3, with 10 nucleotides matching TRBD2. The TCR was taken from a woman aged 40 to 50 in good health. CDR3 sequence: CASSLGLAADTQYF. CDR3 coding DNA: TGTGCCAGCAGCCTAGGACTAGCGGCAGATACGCAGTATTTT. Complete variable domain (other parts from reference TRBV5-6 and TRBJ2-3): DAGVTQSPTHLIKTRGQQVTLRCSPKSGHDTVSWYQQALGQGPQFIFQYYEEEERQRGNFPDRFSGHQFPNYSSELNVNALLLGDSALYLCASSLGLAADTQYFGPGTRLTVL.